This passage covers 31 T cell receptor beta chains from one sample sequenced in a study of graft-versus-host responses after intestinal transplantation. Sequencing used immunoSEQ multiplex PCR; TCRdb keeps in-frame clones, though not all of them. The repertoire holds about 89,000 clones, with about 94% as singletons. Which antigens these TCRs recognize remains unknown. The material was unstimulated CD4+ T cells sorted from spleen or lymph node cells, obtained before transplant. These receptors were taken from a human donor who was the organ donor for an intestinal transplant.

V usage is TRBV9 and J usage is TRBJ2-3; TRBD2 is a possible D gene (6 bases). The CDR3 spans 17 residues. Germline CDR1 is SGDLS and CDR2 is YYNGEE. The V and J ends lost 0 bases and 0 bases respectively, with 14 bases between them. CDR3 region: CASSVGGLGPSTDTQYF. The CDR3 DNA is TGTGCCAGCAGCGTAGGGGGACTGGGCCCTAGCACAGATACGCAGTATTTT.

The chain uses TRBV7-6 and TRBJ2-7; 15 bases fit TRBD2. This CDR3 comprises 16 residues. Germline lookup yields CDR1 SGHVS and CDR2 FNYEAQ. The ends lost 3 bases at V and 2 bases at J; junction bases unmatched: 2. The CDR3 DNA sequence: TGTGCCAGCAGCTTCGGACTAGCGGGGGGGACCTACGAGCAGTACTTC. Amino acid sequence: CASSFGLAGGTYEQYF.

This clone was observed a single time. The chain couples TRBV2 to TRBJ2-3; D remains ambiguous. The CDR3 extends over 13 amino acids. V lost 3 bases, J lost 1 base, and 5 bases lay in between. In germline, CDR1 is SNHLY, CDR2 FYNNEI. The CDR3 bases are TGTGCCAGCAGTGACCCCGGCACAGATACGCAGTATTTT. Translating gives CASSDPGTDTQYF.

Written as DNA, the CDR3 is TGTGCCAGCAGCGTAGGATTGAGGGGGGCCACAGATACGCAGTATTTT. Its translation is CASSVGLRGATDTQYF. This sequence joins TRBV9 and TRBJ2-3; D possibly uses TRBD1 or TRBD2 (6 bases each). CDR1 and CDR2 from the germline V gene are SGDLS and YYNGEE. There are 16 residues in the CDR3. The germline V and J ends were trimmed by 0 bases and 2 bases, with 13 bases remaining between them.

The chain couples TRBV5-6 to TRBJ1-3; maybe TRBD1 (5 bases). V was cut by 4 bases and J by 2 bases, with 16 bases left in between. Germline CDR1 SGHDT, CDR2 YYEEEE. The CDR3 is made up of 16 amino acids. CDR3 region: CASSLFDGGTGNTIYF. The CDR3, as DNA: TGTGCCAGCAGCCTGTTTGACGGGGGAACTGGAAACACCATATATTTT.

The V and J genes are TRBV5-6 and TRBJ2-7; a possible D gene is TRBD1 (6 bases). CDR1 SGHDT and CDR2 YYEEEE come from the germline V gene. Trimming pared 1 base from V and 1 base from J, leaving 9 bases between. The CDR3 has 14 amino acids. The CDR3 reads CASSLQGKSYEQYF. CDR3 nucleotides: TGTGCCAGCAGCTTGCAGGGGAAGTCCTACGAGCAGTACTTC.

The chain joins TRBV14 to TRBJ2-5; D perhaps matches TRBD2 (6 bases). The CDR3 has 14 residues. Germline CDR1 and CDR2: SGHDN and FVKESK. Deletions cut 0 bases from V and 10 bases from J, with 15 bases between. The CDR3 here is CASSQDSAGYRQYF. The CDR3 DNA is TGTGCCAGCAGCCAAGATAGTGCGGGGTATCGCCAGTACTTC.

CDR3 nucleotide sequence: TGCAGCGTTGAAGGACTAGCGGGGGTGAACACCGGGGAGCTGTTTTTT. Protein sequence: CSVEGLAGVNTGELFF. This chain links TRBV29-1 with TRBJ2-2; TRBD2 matches at 12 bases. The V gene end was trimmed by 1 base and the J gene end by 1 base; junction bases not matched to a gene: 1. This CDR3 region has 16 residues. The germline V gene has CDR1 SQVTM and CDR2 ANQGSEA.

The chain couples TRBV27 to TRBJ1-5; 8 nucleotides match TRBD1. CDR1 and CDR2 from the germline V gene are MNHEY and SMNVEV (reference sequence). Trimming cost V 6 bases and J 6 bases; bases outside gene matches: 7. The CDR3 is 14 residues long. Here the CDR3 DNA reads TGTGCCAGCAGAGCGACAGGGGACGGTCAGCCCCAGCATTTT. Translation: CASRATGDGQPQHF.

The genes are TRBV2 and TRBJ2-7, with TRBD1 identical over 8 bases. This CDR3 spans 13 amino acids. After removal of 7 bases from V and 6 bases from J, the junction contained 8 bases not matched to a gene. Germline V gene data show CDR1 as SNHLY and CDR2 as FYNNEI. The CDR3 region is CASTGQGATEQYF. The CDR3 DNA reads TGTGCCAGCACTGGGCAGGGGGCGACCGAGCAGTACTTC. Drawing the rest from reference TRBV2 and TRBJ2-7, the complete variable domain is EPEVTQTPSHQVTQMGQEVILRCVPISNHLYFYWYRQILGQKVEFLVSFYNNEISEKSEIFDDQFSVERPDGSNFTLKIRSTKLEDSAMYFCASTGQGATEQYFGPGTRLTVT.

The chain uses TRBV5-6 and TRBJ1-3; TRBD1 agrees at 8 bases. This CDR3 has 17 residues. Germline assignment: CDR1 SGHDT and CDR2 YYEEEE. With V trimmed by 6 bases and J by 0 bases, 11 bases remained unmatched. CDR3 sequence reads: CASTYRGGASSGNTIYF. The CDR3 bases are TGTGCCAGCACATACAGGGGGGGCGCGAGCTCTGGAAACACCATATATTTT. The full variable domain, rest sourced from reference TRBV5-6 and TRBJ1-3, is DAGVTQSPTHLIKTRGQQVTLRCSPKSGHDTVSWYQQALGQGPQFIFQYYEEEERQRGNFPDRFSGHQFPNYSSELNVNALLLGDSALYLCASTYRGGASSGNTIYFGEGSWLTVV.

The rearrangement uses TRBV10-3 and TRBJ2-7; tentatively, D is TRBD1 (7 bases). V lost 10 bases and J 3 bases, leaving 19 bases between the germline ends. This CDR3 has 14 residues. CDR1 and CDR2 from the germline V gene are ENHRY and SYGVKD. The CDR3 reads CATGGAGGLYEQYF. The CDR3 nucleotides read TGTGCCACCGGTGGGGCAGGGGGACTCTACGAGCAGTACTTC.

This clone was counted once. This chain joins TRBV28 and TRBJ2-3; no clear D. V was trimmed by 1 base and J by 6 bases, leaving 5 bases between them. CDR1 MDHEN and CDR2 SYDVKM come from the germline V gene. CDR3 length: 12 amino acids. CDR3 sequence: CASSLFGDTQYF. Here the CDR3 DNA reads TGTGCCAGCAGTTTATTTGGGGATACGCAGTATTTT.

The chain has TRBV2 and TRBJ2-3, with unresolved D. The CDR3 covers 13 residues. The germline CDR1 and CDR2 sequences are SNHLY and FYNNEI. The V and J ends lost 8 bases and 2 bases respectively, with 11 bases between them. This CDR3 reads CASLLLVTDTQYF. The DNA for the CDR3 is TGTGCCAGCCTTCTCCTAGTCACAGATACGCAGTATTTT. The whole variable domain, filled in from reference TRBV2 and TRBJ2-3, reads EPEVTQTPSHQVTQMGQEVILRCVPISNHLYFYWYRQILGQKVEFLVSFYNNEISEKSEIFDDQFSVERPDGSNFTLKIRSTKLEDSAMYFCASLLLVTDTQYFGPGTRLTVL.

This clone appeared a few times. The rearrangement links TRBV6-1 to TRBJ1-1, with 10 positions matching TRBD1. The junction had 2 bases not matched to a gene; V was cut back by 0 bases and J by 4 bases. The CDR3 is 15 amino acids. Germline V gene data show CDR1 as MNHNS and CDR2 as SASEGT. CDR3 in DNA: TGTGCCAGCAGTGAAGCCGGGACAGGGGTCACTGAAGCTTTCTTT. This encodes CASSEAGTGVTEAFF.

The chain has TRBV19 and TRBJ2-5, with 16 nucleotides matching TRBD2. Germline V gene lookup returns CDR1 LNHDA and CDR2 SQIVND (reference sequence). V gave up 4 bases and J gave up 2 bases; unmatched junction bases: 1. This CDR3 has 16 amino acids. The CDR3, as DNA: TGTGCCAGTAGTAAGGGACTAGCGGGGGGGCAAGAGACCCAGTACTTC. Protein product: CASSKGLAGGQETQYF.

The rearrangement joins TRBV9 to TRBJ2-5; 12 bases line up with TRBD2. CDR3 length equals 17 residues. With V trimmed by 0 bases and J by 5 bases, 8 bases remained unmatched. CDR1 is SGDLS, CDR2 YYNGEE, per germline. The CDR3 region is CASSVGGTSGSGETQYF. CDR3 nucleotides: TGTGCCAGCAGCGTAGGCGGGACTAGCGGGTCTGGGGAGACCCAGTACTTC.

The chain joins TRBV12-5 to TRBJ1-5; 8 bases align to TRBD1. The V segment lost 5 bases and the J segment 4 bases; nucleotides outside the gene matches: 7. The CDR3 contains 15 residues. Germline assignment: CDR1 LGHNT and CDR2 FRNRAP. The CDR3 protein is CASGIRGQENQPQHF. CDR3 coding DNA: TGTGCTAGTGGTATACGGGGACAGGAGAATCAGCCCCAGCATTTT.

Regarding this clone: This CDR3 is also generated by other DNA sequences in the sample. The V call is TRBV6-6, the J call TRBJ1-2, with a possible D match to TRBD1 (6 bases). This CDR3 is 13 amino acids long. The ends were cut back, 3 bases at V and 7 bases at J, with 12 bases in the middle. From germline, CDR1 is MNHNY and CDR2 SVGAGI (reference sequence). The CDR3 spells CASSYPGGAGYTF. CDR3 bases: TGTGCCAGCAGTTATCCCGGGGGCGCTGGCTACACCTTC.

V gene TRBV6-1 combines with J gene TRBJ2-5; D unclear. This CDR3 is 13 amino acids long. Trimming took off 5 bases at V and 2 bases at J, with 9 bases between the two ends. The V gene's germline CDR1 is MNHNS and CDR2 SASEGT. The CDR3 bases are TGTGCCAGCAGTTCGGTTCAACAAGAGACCCAGTACTTC. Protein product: CASSSVQQETQYF.

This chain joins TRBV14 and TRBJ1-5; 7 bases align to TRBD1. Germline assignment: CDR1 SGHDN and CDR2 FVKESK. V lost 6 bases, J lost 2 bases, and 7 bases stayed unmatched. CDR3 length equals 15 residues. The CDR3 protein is CASSHRGRGNQPQHF. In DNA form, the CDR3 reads TGTGCCAGCAGTCACAGGGGCAGAGGCAATCAGCCCCAGCATTTT.

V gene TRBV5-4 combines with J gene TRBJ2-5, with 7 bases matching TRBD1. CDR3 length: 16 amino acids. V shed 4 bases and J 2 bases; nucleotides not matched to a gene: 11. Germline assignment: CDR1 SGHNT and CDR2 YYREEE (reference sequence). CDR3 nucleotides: TGTGCCAGCAGCCCCCCCGCAGGGACAGATCAAGAGACCCAGTACTTC. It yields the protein CASSPPAGTDQETQYF.

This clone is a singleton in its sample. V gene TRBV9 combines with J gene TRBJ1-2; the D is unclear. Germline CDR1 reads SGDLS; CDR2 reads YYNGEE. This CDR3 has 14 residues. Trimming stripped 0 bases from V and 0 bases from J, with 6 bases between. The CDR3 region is CASSVDLANYGYTF. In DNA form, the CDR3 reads TGTGCCAGCAGCGTAGATTTAGCTAACTATGGCTACACCTTC.

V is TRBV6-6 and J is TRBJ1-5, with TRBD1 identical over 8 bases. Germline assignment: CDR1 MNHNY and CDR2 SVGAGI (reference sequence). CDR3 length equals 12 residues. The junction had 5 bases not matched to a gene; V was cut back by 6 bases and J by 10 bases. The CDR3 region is CASRDGQGPQHF. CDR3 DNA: TGTGCCAGCAGAGACGGACAGGGACCCCAGCATTTT.

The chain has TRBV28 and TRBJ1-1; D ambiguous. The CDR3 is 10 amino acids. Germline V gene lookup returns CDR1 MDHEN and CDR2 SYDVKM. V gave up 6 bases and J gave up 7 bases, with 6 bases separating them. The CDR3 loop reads CASSRNEAFF. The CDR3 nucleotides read TGTGCCAGCAGCAGAAATGAAGCTTTCTTT. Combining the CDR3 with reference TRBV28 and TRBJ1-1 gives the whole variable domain DVKVTQSSRYLVKRTGEKVFLECVQDMDHENMFWYRQDPGLGLRLIYFSYDVKMKEKGDIPEGYSVSREKKERFSLILESASTNQTSMYLCASSRNEAFFGQGTRLTVV.

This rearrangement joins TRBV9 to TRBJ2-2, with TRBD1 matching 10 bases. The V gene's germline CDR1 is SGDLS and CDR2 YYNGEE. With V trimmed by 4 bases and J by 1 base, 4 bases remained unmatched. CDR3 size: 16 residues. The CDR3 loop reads CASSPGQGVNTGELFF. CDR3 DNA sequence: TGTGCCAGCAGCCCCGGACAGGGGGTGAACACCGGGGAGCTGTTTTTT.

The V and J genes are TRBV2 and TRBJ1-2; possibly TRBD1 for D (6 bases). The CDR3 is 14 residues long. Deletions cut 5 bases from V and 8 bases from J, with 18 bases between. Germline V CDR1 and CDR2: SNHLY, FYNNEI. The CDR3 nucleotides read TGTGCCAGCAGTCCCTCATGGGGGGGGCAAGGCTACACCTTC. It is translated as CASSPSWGGQGYTF.

The CDR3 loop is CASSSLDRAYEQYF. For the CDR3, the DNA is TGTGCCAGCAGCTCACTAGACAGGGCCTACGAGCAGTACTTC. This chain connects TRBV5-4 to TRBJ2-7; 7 nucleotides agree with TRBD1. The germline V gene has CDR1 SGHNT and CDR2 YYREEE (reference sequence). This CDR3 contains 14 residues. Trimming removed 3 bases from V and 2 bases from J; junction bases left unmatched: 5.

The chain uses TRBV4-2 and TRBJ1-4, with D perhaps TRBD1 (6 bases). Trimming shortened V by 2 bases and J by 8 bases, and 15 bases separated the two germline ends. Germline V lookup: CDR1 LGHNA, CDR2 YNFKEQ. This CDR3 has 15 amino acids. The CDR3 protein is CASSQWGAGEEKLFF. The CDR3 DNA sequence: TGTGCCAGCAGCCAATGGGGGGCAGGGGAAGAAAAACTGTTTTTT.

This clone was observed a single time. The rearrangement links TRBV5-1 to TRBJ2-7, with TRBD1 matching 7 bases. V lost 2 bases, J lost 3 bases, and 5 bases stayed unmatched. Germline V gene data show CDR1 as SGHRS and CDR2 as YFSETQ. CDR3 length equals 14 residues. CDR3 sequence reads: CASSFEGAGYEQYF. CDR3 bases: TGCGCCAGCAGCTTCGAGGGGGCCGGCTACGAGCAGTACTTC.

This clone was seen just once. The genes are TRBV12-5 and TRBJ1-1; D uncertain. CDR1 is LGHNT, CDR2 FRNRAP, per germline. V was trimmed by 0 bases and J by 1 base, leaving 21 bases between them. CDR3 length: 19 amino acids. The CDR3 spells CASGLVFLLSAPTNTEAFF. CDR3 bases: TGTGCTAGTGGTTTGGTATTTCTTCTTAGCGCCCCGACGAACACTGAAGCTTTCTTT.